This paragraph reports one T cell receptor beta chain. This record comes from a study of graft-versus-host responses after intestinal transplantation. Study background: Among the recipients, transplants were multivisceral, liver-intestinal, or isolated intestinal. Anti-thymocyte globulin was used for induction in all recipients, who then took tacrolimus and steroids for roughly 3 years. Points from the study as a whole: Within allografts, high graft-versus-host to host-versus-graft clonal ratios were seen among patients with graft-donor T cell macrochimerism.

Clones were sequenced by immunoSEQ multiplex PCR, and TCRdb holds only the in-frame ones, with some missing. The sample yields under 20,000 clones, 33% seen once. The CDR3 covers 16 residues. The V gene end was trimmed by 4 bases and the J gene end by 7 bases; junction bases not matched to a gene: 7. The germline gives CDR1 SGHRS, CDR2 YFSETQ. The reaction was completed, and proliferating CFSE-low CD3+CD4+ and CD3+CD8+ responders were then sorted. The sample consisted of alloreactive CD4+ T cells from a mixed lymphocyte reaction culture, taken before intestinal transplant. Subset described: CFSE-low proliferating T cells sorted from roughly six-day pre-transplant mixed lymphocyte reaction (GvH or HvG direction). The V call is TRBV5-1, the J call TRBJ2-4, with TRBD2 matching 14 bases. This clonotype was obtained from a human patient who received an intestinal transplant. The CDR3, as DNA: TGCGCCAGCAGCCGACTAGCGGGAGGGGTTTGGAACATTCAGTACTTC. This gives the protein CASSRLAGGVWNIQYF.